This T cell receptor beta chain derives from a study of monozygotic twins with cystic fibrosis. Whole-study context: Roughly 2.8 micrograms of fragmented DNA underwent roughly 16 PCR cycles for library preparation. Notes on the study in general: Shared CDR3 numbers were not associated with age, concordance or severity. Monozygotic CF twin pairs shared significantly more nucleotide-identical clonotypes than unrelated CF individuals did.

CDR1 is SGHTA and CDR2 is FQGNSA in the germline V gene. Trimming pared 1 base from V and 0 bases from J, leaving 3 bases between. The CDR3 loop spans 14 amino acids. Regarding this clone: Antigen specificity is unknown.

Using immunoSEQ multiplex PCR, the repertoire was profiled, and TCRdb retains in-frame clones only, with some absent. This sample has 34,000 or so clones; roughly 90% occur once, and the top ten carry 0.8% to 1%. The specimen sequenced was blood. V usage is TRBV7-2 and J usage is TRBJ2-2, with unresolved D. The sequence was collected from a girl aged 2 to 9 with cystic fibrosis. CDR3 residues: CASSLVPNTGELFF. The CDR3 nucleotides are TGTGCCAGCAGCTTAGTCCCGAACACCGGGGAGCTGTTTTTT.